This TCR beta chain was sequenced for a study of cytomegalovirus exposure and HLA in healthy donors. As regards this clone: Its target is not known.

Primers included in the PCR were 60 Vbeta and 13 Jbeta primers. Clones were sequenced by immunoSEQ multiplex PCR, and TCRdb holds only the in-frame ones, with some missing. The sample holds 150,000 or so clones, about 75% seen once. Findings of the study overall: Testing in vitro showed three CMV-associated chains specific for CMV antigens. A later analysis associated 15,000 or so TCR beta sequences with HLA alleles at a 0.05 false discovery rate. Later analysis identified several of the most significant clusters that appeared linked to common viral pathogens. In a later analysis, a genetic analysis reported fewer productive-TCR N-insertions in an Asian-associated ancestry cluster than the cohort average.

The sequence came from a man in his late teens or twenties in good health and CMV-seropositive. Sequencing was carried out using PBMCs.

DNA of the CDR3: TGTGCCAGTAGTCGCCTAGGGGTTTCGAACACTGAAGCTTTCTTT. It specifies CASSRLGVSNTEAFF. The genes are TRBV19 and TRBJ1-1; the D gene is possibly TRBD1 (5 bases). Germline loops: CDR1 LNHDA, CDR2 SQIVND (reference sequence). V lost 5 bases and J 1 base, leaving 14 bases between the germline ends. This CDR3 has 15 amino acids.